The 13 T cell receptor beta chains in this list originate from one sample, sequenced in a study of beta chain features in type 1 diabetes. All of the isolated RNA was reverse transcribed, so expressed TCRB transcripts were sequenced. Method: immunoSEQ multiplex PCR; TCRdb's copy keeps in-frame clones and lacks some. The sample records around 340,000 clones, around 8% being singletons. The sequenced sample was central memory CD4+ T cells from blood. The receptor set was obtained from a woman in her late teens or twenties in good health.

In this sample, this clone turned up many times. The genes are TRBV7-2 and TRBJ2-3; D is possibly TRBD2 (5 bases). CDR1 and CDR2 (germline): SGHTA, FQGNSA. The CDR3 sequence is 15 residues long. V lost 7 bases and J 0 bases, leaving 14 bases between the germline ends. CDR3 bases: TGTGCCAGCAAGCAGCGGAGCTATAGCACAGATACGCAGTATTTT. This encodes CASKQRSYSTDTQYF.

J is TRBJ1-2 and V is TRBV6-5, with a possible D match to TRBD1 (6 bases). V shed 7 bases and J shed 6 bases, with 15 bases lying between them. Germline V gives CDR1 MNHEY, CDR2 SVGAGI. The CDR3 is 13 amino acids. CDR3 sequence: CASNPRTDDGYTF. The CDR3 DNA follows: TGTGCCAGCAACCCCCGGACAGACGATGGCTACACCTTC.

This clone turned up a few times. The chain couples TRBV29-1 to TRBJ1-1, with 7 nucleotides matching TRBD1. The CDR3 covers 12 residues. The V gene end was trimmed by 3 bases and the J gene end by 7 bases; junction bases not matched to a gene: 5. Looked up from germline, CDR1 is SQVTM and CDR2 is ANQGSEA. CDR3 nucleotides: TGCAGCGTTGACGAGACAGGGCATGAAGCTTTCTTT. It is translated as CSVDETGHEAFF.

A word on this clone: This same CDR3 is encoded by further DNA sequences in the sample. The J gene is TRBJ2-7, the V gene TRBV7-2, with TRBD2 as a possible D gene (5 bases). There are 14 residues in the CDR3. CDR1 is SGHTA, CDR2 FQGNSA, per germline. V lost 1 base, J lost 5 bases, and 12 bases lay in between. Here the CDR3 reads CASSLVRVGDEQYF. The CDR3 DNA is TGTGCCAGCAGCTTAGTGAGGGTCGGCGACGAGCAGTACTTC.

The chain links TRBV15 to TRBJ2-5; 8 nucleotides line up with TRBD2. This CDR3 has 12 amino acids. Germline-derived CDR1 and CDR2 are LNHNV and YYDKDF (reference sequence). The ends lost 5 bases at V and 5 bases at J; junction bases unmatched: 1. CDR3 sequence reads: CATSLAGETQYF. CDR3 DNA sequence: TGTGCCACCAGCTTAGCGGGGGAGACCCAGTACTTC.

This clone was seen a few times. The CDR3 region has the DNA TGTGCCAGTAGTATAGACCCCACGGGGGCGCGCACAGATACGCAGTATTTT. Translating gives CASSIDPTGARTDTQYF. V is TRBV19 and J is TRBJ2-3; D tentatively reads TRBD1 or TRBD2 (6 bases each). CDR3 length: 17 residues. Trimming removed 0 bases from V and 1 base from J, with 14 bases in between. Per germline, CDR1 LNHDA and CDR2 SQIVND (reference sequence).

The CDR3 region is CASSLLQGGSYGYTF. CDR3 DNA: TGTGCCAGCAGTTTACTACAGGGAGGATCCTATGGCTACACCTTC. V and J are TRBV28 and TRBJ1-2; D is possibly TRBD1 (6 bases). Germline values: CDR1 MDHEN, CDR2 SYDVKM. Trimming left V 2 bases short and J 4 bases short, with 14 bases between. The CDR3 has 15 residues.

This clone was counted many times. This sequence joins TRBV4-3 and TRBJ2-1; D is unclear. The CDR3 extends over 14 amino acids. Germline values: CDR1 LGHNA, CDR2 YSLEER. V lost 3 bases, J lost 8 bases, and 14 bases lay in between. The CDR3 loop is CASSHRVEIDEQFF. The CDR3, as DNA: TGCGCCAGCAGCCATCGGGTCGAGATTGATGAGCAGTTCTTC.

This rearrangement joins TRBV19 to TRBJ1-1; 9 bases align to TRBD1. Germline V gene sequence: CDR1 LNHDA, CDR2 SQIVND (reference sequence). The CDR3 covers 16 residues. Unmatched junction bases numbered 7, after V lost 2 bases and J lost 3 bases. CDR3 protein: CASSINQGQGHTEAFF. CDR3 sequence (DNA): TGTGCCAGTAGTATAAACCAGGGACAGGGTCACACTGAAGCTTTCTTT. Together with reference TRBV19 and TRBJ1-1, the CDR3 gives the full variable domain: DGGITQSPKYLFRKEGQNVTLSCEQNLNHDAMYWYRQDPGQGLRLIYYSQIVNDFQKGDIAEGYSVSREKKESFPLTVTSAQKNPTAFYLCASSINQGQGHTEAFFGQGTRLTVV.

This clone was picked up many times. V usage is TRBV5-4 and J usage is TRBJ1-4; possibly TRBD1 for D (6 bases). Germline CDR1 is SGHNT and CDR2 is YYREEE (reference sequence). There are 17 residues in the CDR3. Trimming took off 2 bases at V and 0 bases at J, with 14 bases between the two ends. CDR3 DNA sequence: TGTGCCAGCAGCTTCACGACAGGTTCCCCAACTAATGAAAAACTGTTTTTT. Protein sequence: CASSFTTGSPTNEKLFF.

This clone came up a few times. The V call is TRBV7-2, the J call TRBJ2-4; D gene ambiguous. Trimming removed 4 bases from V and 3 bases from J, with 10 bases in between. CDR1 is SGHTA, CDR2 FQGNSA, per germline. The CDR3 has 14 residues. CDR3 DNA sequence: TGTGCCAGCAGCTCGAGAGAGTTCAAAAACATTCAGTACTTC. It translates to CASSSREFKNIQYF.

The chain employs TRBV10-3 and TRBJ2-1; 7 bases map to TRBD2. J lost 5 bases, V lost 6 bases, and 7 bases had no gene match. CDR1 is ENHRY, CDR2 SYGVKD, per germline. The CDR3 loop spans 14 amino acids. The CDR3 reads CAISGAGTDNEQFF. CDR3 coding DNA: TGTGCCATCAGCGGAGCGGGAACAGACAATGAGCAGTTCTTC.

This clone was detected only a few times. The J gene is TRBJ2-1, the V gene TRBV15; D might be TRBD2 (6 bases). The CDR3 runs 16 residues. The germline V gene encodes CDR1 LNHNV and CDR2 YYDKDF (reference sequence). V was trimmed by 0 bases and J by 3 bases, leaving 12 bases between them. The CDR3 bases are TGTGCCACCAGCAGAGATGTCCAGACTAGCTACAATGAGCAGTTCTTC. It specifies CATSRDVQTSYNEQFF. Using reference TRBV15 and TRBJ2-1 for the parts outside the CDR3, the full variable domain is DAMVIQNPRYQVTQFGKPVTLSCSQTLNHNVMYWYQQKSSQAPKLLFHYYDKDFNNEADTPDNFQSRRPNTSFCFLDIRSPGLGDTAMYLCATSRDVQTSYNEQFFGPGTRLTVL.